Below are 32 T cell receptor beta chains sequenced from a single sample in a study of T cell changes during pregnancy in multiple sclerosis. The method was immunoSEQ multiplex PCR; TCRdb's version includes in-frame clones alone and lacks a portion of them. In the table there are fewer than 70,000 clones, 85% to 95% of which are singletons. Specimen: CD8+ T cells from peripheral blood mononuclear cells, collected in the third trimester of pregnancy. All receptors come from a female donor in good health, enrolled as a control in a pregnancy study.

The genes are TRBV5-6 and TRBJ2-7; TRBD2 agrees at 7 bases. This CDR3 is 16 amino acids long. J gave up 0 bases and V 2 bases, and 8 bases lay outside the gene matches. From germline, CDR1 is SGHDT and CDR2 YYEEEE. CDR3 sequence reads: CASSLDSGRSSYEQYF. The CDR3, as DNA: TGTGCCAGCAGCTTAGATAGCGGGCGGAGCTCCTACGAGCAGTACTTC. Looking up the rest from reference TRBV5-6 and TRBJ2-7 gives the full variable domain: DAGVTQSPTHLIKTRGQQVTLRCSPKSGHDTVSWYQQALGQGPQFIFQYYEEEERQRGNFPDRFSGHQFPNYSSELNVNALLLGDSALYLCASSLDSGRSSYEQYFGPGTRLTVT.

This chain uses TRBV9 with TRBJ2-2; TRBD2 is a possible D gene (6 bases). Germline CDR1 reads SGDLS; CDR2 reads YYNGEE. This CDR3 is built from 17 residues. V lost 0 bases to trimming and J lost 6 bases, with 18 bases between them. CDR3 in DNA: TGTGCCAGCAGCGTAGGAATTGGCGGGGAAGAATCCGGGGAGCTGTTTTTT. Translating gives CASSVGIGGEESGELFF.

This chain joins TRBV9 and TRBJ2-7; 8 bases match TRBD2. With 4 bases clipped from V and 2 bases from J, the junction kept 14 bases outside the gene matches. The CDR3 is 17 amino acids. Germline assignment: CDR1 SGDLS and CDR2 YYNGEE. CDR3 protein: CASSTGGSGGPAYEQYF. As DNA, the CDR3 is TGTGCCAGCAGCACGGGGGGGTCCGGGGGGCCCGCCTACGAGCAGTACTTC.

The J gene is TRBJ1-2, the V gene TRBV7-9, with unresolved D. This CDR3 region has 12 residues. Germline assignment: CDR1 SEHNR and CDR2 FQNEAQ (reference sequence). V lost 8 bases and J 2 bases, leaving 9 bases between the germline ends. CDR3: CASGDGNYGYTF. In DNA form, the CDR3 reads TGTGCCAGCGGCGACGGGAACTATGGCTACACCTTC.

The chain recombines TRBV6-6 with TRBJ1-2; TRBD1 matches at 9 bases. With 7 bases clipped from V and 4 bases from J, the junction kept 7 bases outside the gene matches. Germline CDR1 is MNHNY and CDR2 is SVGAGI (reference sequence). The CDR3 totals 14 residues. In DNA form, the CDR3 reads TGTGCCAGCACCCGGACAGGGGACCTCTATGGCTACACCTTC. Encoded protein: CASTRTGDLYGYTF.

The chain combines TRBV6-6 with TRBJ2-7, with D unclear. V was trimmed by 2 bases and J by 0 bases, leaving 11 bases between them. The CDR3 runs 15 residues. Germline V gives CDR1 MNHNY, CDR2 SVGAGI (reference sequence). CDR3 region: CASSYTVTVSYEQYF. The DNA for the CDR3 is TGTGCCAGCAGTTACACAGTCACCGTCTCCTACGAGCAGTACTTC.

V and J are TRBV14 and TRBJ1-2; D remains unclear. The V end was cut by 1 base, the J end by 4 bases, with 4 bases between. There are 12 residues in the CDR3. In germline, CDR1 is SGHDN, CDR2 FVKESK. CDR3 nucleotide sequence: TGTGCCAGCAGCCAAGGGGCCTATGGCTACACCTTC. Translation gives CASSQGAYGYTF.

The table lists this clone with a count of one. The chain links TRBV2 to TRBJ1-4; 8 nucleotides line up with TRBD1. CDR1 is SNHLY, CDR2 FYNNEI, per germline. V gave up 6 bases and J gave up 7 bases; unmatched junction bases: 10. The CDR3 has 15 amino acids. CDR3 DNA sequence: TGTGCCAGCAGGGACGGACAGGGACGTGGTGAAAAACTGTTTTTT. As protein: CASRDGQGRGEKLFF.

V usage is TRBV7-6 and J usage is TRBJ2-2; no clear D gene. V was pared by 5 bases and J by 1 base, with 5 bases between. In germline, CDR1 is SGHVS, CDR2 FNYEAQ. CDR3 length: 13 residues. In DNA form, the CDR3 reads TGTGCCAGCAGCCTCAGGAACACCGGGGAGCTGTTTTTT. Translating it yields CASSLRNTGELFF.

The gene calls are TRBV6-6 and TRBJ2-2; D perhaps matches TRBD2 (5 bases). This CDR3 has 15 amino acids. V dropped 7 bases and J dropped 5 bases, with 17 bases sitting between them. Per germline, CDR1 MNHNY and CDR2 SVGAGI (reference sequence). The CDR3 here is CASIWYEGVTGELFF. As DNA, the CDR3 is TGTGCCAGCATTTGGTACGAGGGAGTGACCGGGGAGCTGTTTTTT.

The rearrangement uses TRBV9 and TRBJ1-2; perhaps TRBD1 as D (6 bases). The CDR3 spans 15 residues. Trimming took 3 bases from V and 0 from J, leaving 12 bases between them. CDR1 and CDR2 from the germline V gene are SGDLS and YYNGEE. CDR3 sequence (DNA): TGTGCCAGCAGCGCCCTGGACAGTTCTAACTATGGCTACACCTTC. Amino acids: CASSALDSSNYGYTF.

V gene TRBV5-5 combines with J gene TRBJ2-2, with 8 bases fitting TRBD2. The germline V gene has CDR1 SGHKS and CDR2 YYEKEE (reference sequence). The CDR3 is 16 residues long. V dropped 1 base and J dropped 5; count of bases not matched to a gene: 7. CDR3 protein: CASSLTSGGETGELFF. The CDR3 DNA reads TGTGCCAGCAGCTTGACCTCGGGAGGGGAAACCGGGGAGCTGTTTTTT.

The rearrangement joins TRBV4-1 to TRBJ2-5; 7 bases line up with TRBD1. Germline-derived CDR1 and CDR2 are MGHRA and YSYEKL. The CDR3 runs 16 residues. Trimming removed 2 bases from V and 2 bases from J; junction bases left unmatched: 8. CDR3 sequence: CASSQFDREIQETQYF. The CDR3 nucleotides read TGCGCCAGCAGCCAATTCGACAGGGAGATACAAGAGACCCAGTACTTC.

This clone appeared a single time. The chain carries TRBV9 and TRBJ1-2; 7 nucleotides agree with TRBD1. Germline lookup yields CDR1 SGDLS and CDR2 YYNGEE. V was clipped by 4 bases and J by 11 bases; unmatched bases: 11. The CDR3 extends over 13 amino acids. CDR3 bases: TGTGCCAGCAGCTTTCCGGGACAGCTAGTATACACCTTC. Translating it yields CASSFPGQLVYTF.

This sequence joins TRBV6-5 and TRBJ1-4; 7 nucleotides match TRBD1. This CDR3 region has 12 residues. The germline V gene has CDR1 MNHEY and CDR2 SVGAGI. J was trimmed by 8 bases and V by 9 bases; bases with no gene match: 6. The CDR3 DNA is TGTGCCAGTAGACAGGGTAGGGAAAAACTGTTTTTT. Encoded protein: CASRQGREKLFF.

This chain links TRBV30 with TRBJ1-4, with 12 bases aligning to TRBD1. Trimming took 4 bases from V and 3 from J; bases not matched to a gene: 6. In germline, CDR1 is GTSNPN, CDR2 SVGIG (reference sequence). The CDR3 loop spans 16 amino acids. CDR3 residues: CAWKSGTGGPNEKLFF. For the CDR3, the DNA is TGTGCCTGGAAATCCGGGACAGGGGGCCCTAATGAAAAACTGTTTTTT.

This clone was recorded only once. The chain couples TRBV10-3 to TRBJ2-7; D might be TRBD2 (6 bases). Germline V gives CDR1 ENHRY, CDR2 SYGVKD. CDR3 length: 16 amino acids. Trimming removed 4 bases at V and 3 bases at J, with 19 bases between. As DNA, the CDR3 is TGTGCCATCAGTGTGAACTTGGAATCGGGGGACTACGAGCAGTACTTC. Protein: CAISVNLESGDYEQYF.

This clone was seen just once. J is TRBJ2-7 and V is TRBV15, with a weak D call TRBD1 (5 bases). There are 14 residues in the CDR3. Germline CDR1 is LNHNV and CDR2 is YYDKDF (reference sequence). The V gene lost 4 bases and the J gene lost 5 bases, with 15 bases spanning the gap. The CDR3 bases are TGTGCCACCAGCAATCGGCAGGGTGTCCACGAGCAGTACTTC. Translation gives CATSNRQGVHEQYF.

The chain is built from TRBV6-1 and TRBJ1-1, with 8 nucleotides matching TRBD1. There are 14 residues in the CDR3. The V and J ends lost 7 bases and 3 bases, in that order; junction bases with no gene match: 7. Per the germline V gene, CDR1 is MNHNS and CDR2 is SASEGT. As DNA, the CDR3 is TGTGCCAGCAAAACCTACAGGGGGGACACTGAAGCTTTCTTT. This translates into CASKTYRGDTEAFF.

The CDR3 DNA sequence: TGTGCCAGCAGCACTCGCGACAGGGTTGAAGCTTTCTTT. It translates to CASSTRDRVEAFF. V usage is TRBV7-9 and J usage is TRBJ1-1; 7 bases are a match to TRBD1. V lost 5 bases to trimming and J lost 7 bases; unmatched junction nucleotides: 7. The CDR3 runs to 13 residues. In germline, CDR1 is SEHNR, CDR2 FQNEAQ (reference sequence). Looking up the rest from reference TRBV7-9 and TRBJ1-1 gives the full variable domain: DTGVSQNPRHKITKRGQNVTFRCDPISEHNRLYWYRQTLGQGPEFLTYFQNEAQLEKSRLLSDRFSAERPKGSFSTLEIQRTEQGDSAMYLCASSTRDRVEAFFGQGTRLTVV.

The rearrangement links TRBV19 to TRBJ1-1, with unresolved D. The V and J ends lost 1 base and 6 bases respectively, with 3 bases between them. The germline CDR1 and CDR2 sequences are LNHDA and SQIVND (reference sequence). CDR3 size: 11 residues. CDR3 residues: CASSIAAEAFF. CDR3 sequence (DNA): TGTGCCAGTAGTATAGCGGCTGAAGCTTTCTTT.

The CDR3 here is CASRAGITEAFF. The CDR3 DNA reads as TGTGCCAGCAGGGCGGGGATCACTGAAGCTTTCTTT. The chain uses TRBV11-2 and TRBJ1-1; no reliable D call. V was cut by 6 bases and J by 4 bases, with 9 bases left in between. From germline, CDR1 is SGHAT and CDR2 FQNNGV. The CDR3 runs 12 residues.

This chain joins TRBV5-1 and TRBJ2-1; 11 bases match TRBD1. The V gene end was trimmed by 9 bases and the J gene end by 5 bases; junction bases not matched to a gene: 10. CDR1 is SGHRS, CDR2 YFSETQ, per germline. The CDR3 contains 15 residues. The DNA for the CDR3 is TGCGCCACCCACACCGGGACAGGGGGTAACAATGAGCAGTTCTTC. Its protein product is CATHTGTGGNNEQFF. Full variable domain (missing parts from reference TRBV5-1 and TRBJ2-1): KAGVTQTPRYLIKTRGQQVTLSCSPISGHRSVSWYQQTPGQGLQFLFEYFSETQRNKGNFPGRFSGRQFSNSRSEMNVSTLELGDSALYLCATHTGTGGNNEQFFGPGTRLTVL.

This chain connects TRBV9 to TRBJ2-7; 7 bases match TRBD1. The CDR3 covers 15 residues. Germline-derived CDR1 and CDR2 are SGDLS and YYNGEE. The ends lost 0 bases at V and 0 bases at J; junction bases unmatched: 3. Here the CDR3 reads CASSVEGQHSYEQYF. The CDR3 DNA sequence: TGTGCCAGCAGCGTAGAGGGACAGCACTCCTACGAGCAGTACTTC.

The chain combines TRBV10-3 with TRBJ2-3; weak D call: TRBD2 (5 bases). CDR3 length: 14 residues. V gave up 9 bases and J gave up 3 bases, with 16 bases separating them. The germline V gene encodes CDR1 ENHRY and CDR2 SYGVKD. CDR3 sequence: CAIQAGILTDTQYF. For the CDR3, the DNA is TGTGCCATTCAAGCCGGGATTTTAACAGATACGCAGTATTTT.

This sequence joins TRBV7-6 and TRBJ1-1, with D possibly matching TRBD1 (6 bases). The germline gives CDR1 SGHVS, CDR2 FNYEAQ. The CDR3 sequence is 12 residues long. The V and J ends lost 8 bases and 6 bases respectively, with 13 bases between them. The CDR3 loop is CASATRGAEAFF. The DNA of the CDR3 is TGTGCCAGCGCAACCAGGGGCGCTGAAGCTTTCTTT.

This clone has a single count. The chain recombines TRBV5-1 with TRBJ1-1; TRBD1 agrees at 9 bases. V lost 4 bases to trimming and J lost 5 bases; unmatched junction nucleotides: 6. This CDR3 comprises 14 residues. The germline V gene encodes CDR1 SGHRS and CDR2 YFSETQ. For the CDR3, the DNA is TGCGCCAGCAGCCCGGACAGGGGTTGGACTGAAGCTTTCTTT. Its translation is CASSPDRGWTEAFF. Filled out from reference TRBV5-1 and TRBJ1-1, the complete variable domain reads KAGVTQTPRYLIKTRGQQVTLSCSPISGHRSVSWYQQTPGQGLQFLFEYFSETQRNKGNFPGRFSGRQFSNSRSEMNVSTLELGDSALYLCASSPDRGWTEAFFGQGTRLTVV.

The V and J genes are TRBV29-1 and TRBJ1-1, with 7 bases aligning to TRBD1. V lost 2 bases to trimming and J lost 7 bases; unmatched junction nucleotides: 7. Germline assignment: CDR1 SQVTM and CDR2 ANQGSEA. The CDR3 sequence is 13 residues long. The CDR3 spells CSVEMGRTGEAFF. The CDR3 DNA reads TGCAGCGTTGAAATGGGCCGGACAGGTGAAGCTTTCTTT.

V gene TRBV6-5 combines with J gene TRBJ2-7; TRBD1 aligns across 7 bases. There are 14 residues in the CDR3. Germline CDR1 is MNHEY and CDR2 is SVGAGI. The V segment lost 0 bases and the J segment 6 bases; nucleotides outside the gene matches: 5. CDR3 amino acids: CASSYSDRAGEQYF. The CDR3 DNA is TGTGCCAGCAGTTACTCAGACAGGGCGGGCGAGCAGTACTTC.

This chain links TRBV6-5 with TRBJ1-1, with D unresolved. Trimming took off 7 bases at V and 1 base at J, with 13 bases between the two ends. The CDR3 totals 14 residues. The germline gives CDR1 MNHEY, CDR2 SVGAGI. This chain's CDR3 is CASISWHENTEAFF. The CDR3 DNA reads as TGTGCCAGCATCTCGTGGCACGAGAACACTGAAGCTTTCTTT.

The chain employs TRBV7-9 and TRBJ1-1; TRBD1 matches 10 bases. The germline V gene has CDR1 SEHNR and CDR2 FQNEAQ (reference sequence). The CDR3 has 14 amino acids. The J segment lost 5 bases and the V segment lost 1 base, leaving 1 base of the junction unmatched. CDR3 residues: CASSLGDRGTEAFF. DNA of the CDR3: TGTGCCAGCAGCTTAGGGGACAGGGGAACTGAAGCTTTCTTT. The full variable domain, in which reference TRBV7-9 and TRBJ1-1 provide the parts outside the CDR3, is DTGVSQNPRHKITKRGQNVTFRCDPISEHNRLYWYRQTLGQGPEFLTYFQNEAQLEKSRLLSDRFSAERPKGSFSTLEIQRTEQGDSAMYLCASSLGDRGTEAFFGQGTRLTVV.

The chain couples TRBV7-9 to TRBJ2-3; tentative D call: TRBD2 (6 bases). CDR1 is SEHNR, CDR2 FQNEAQ, per germline (reference sequence). The CDR3 runs 15 residues. With 1 base removed from V and 4 bases from J, the gap between germline ends came to 12 bases. The CDR3 DNA reads TGTGCCAGCAGCTTAGTGCAGGGAGGCGCAGATACGCAGTATTTT. Protein sequence: CASSLVQGGADTQYF.